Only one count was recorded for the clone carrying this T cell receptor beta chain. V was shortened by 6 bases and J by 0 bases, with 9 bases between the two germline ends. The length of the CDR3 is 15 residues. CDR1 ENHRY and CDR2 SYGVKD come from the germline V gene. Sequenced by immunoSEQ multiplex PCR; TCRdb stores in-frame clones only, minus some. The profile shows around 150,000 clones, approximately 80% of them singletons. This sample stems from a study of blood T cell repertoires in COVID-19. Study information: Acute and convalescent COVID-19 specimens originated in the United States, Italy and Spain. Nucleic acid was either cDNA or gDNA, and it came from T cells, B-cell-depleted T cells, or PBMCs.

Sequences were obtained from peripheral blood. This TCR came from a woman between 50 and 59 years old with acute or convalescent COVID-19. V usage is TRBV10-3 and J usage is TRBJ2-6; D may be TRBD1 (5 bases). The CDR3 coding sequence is TGTGCCATCAGCCCCAGGGACTCTGGGGCCAACGTCCTGACTTTC. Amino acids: CAISPRDSGANVLTF.